What follows are 25 T cell receptor beta chains derived from one specimen sequenced in a study of shared clonotypes between healthy human individuals. Produced via immunoSEQ multiplex PCR; TCRdb's table is partial and in-frame only. Of more than 2 million clones in the sample, just under 95% were seen once. Naive CD8 cells lacked CD45RO, underwent positive selection for CCR7 and left out terminally differentiated effector memory CD45RA+ cells. The sequenced sample consisted of naive CD8+ T cells from PBMCs. Source of these receptors: a man aged 18 to 29 in good health. Some clones in this sample may be carry-over from other donors' samples.

The chain employs TRBV2 and TRBJ2-1, with 12 bases matching TRBD2. V lost 3 bases to trimming and J lost 8 bases; unmatched junction nucleotides: 8. CDR1 SNHLY and CDR2 FYNNEI come from the germline V gene. The CDR3 length is 16 residues. The CDR3 DNA reads TGTGCCAGCAGTGACCCGACTAGCGGGAGTGTCGATGAGCAGTTCTTC. This sequence encodes CASSDPTSGSVDEQFF.

This rearrangement joins TRBV6-6 to TRBJ1-4; no clear D gene. Germline CDR1 is MNHNY and CDR2 is SVGAGI (reference sequence). The CDR3 contains 13 residues. The V end lost 6 bases, the J end lost 7 bases, and 12 bases lay between the germline ends. The chain's CDR3 is CASRPGLTEKLFF. The CDR3 bases are TGTGCCAGCAGACCGGGCCTTACTGAAAAACTGTTTTTT.

The rearrangement uses TRBV9 and TRBJ2-5, with 9 nucleotides matching TRBD2. Germline CDR1 and CDR2: SGDLS and YYNGEE. This CDR3 is 16 amino acids long. The V gene end was trimmed by 3 bases and the J gene end by 1 base; junction bases not matched to a gene: 7. The CDR3 region has the DNA TGTGCCAGCAGCGGTGTCGGGACTAGCCCCCAAGAGACCCAGTACTTC. It specifies CASSGVGTSPQETQYF.

CDR3 region: CASSSGALGMVEQFF. For the CDR3, the DNA is TGTGCCAGCAGCTCCGGGGCCCTGGGGATGGTCGAGCAGTTCTTC. The chain couples TRBV27 to TRBJ2-1, with D perhaps matching TRBD1 or TRBD2 (5 bases each). CDR1 and CDR2 (germline): MNHEY, SMNVEV (reference sequence). V was cut by 6 bases and J by 10 bases, with 22 bases left in between. The CDR3 is made up of 15 amino acids.

This rearrangement joins TRBV29-1 to TRBJ2-7, with no clear D. The CDR3 totals 11 residues. Germline V lookup: CDR1 SQVTM, CDR2 ANQGSEA. V shed 7 bases and J shed 2 bases, with 9 bases lying between them. CDR3 in DNA: TGCAGCGCCTTGGCCACCTACGAGCAGTACTTC. Translating gives CSALATYEQYF.

This sequence joins TRBV10-3 and TRBJ1-4; D might be TRBD1 (5 bases). Germline V gene lookup returns CDR1 ENHRY and CDR2 SYGVKD. V was pared by 4 bases and J by 4 bases, with 13 bases between. CDR3 length equals 15 residues. The CDR3 loop reads CAISVGDGLNEKLFF. The DNA of the CDR3 is TGTGCCATCAGTGTAGGGGACGGCCTTAATGAAAAACTGTTTTTT.

This sequence joins TRBV6-5 and TRBJ1-1; no clear D gene. Germline values: CDR1 MNHEY, CDR2 SVGAGI. Deletions cut 3 bases from V and 0 bases from J, with 8 bases between. The CDR3 is made up of 14 amino acids. The CDR3 nucleotides are TGTGCCAGCAGTTATGGGAATATGAACACTGAAGCTTTCTTT. It specifies CASSYGNMNTEAFF.

V is TRBV7-3 and J is TRBJ2-3; D ambiguous. The length of the CDR3 is 15 residues. V gave up 3 bases and J gave up 1 base, with 11 bases separating them. Germline values: CDR1 SGHTA, CDR2 FQGTGA. The CDR3 here is CASSFPPAGTDTQYF. The CDR3 nucleotides are TGTGCCAGCAGCTTCCCCCCGGCTGGCACAGATACGCAGTATTTT.

The chain carries TRBV19 and TRBJ2-3, with D possibly called TRBD1 or TRBD2 (5 bases each). Trimming took 3 bases from V and 7 from J, leaving 26 bases between them. The CDR3 runs to 18 residues. CDR1 is LNHDA and CDR2 is SQIVND in the germline V gene (reference sequence). CDR3 in DNA: TGTGCCAGTAGTATTCTTCCCGAACGGGGCGGGCCGCTAAATACGCAGTATTTT. Residues: CASSILPERGGPLNTQYF.

The chain joins TRBV4-3 to TRBJ2-3, with 15 bases identical to TRBD2. V lost 0 bases to trimming and J lost 1 base; unmatched junction nucleotides: 11. The CDR3 length is 21 residues. Germline V gene lookup returns CDR1 LGHNA and CDR2 YSLEER. The CDR3 protein is CASSQEHGRTSGRAGTDTQYF. The CDR3 DNA reads TGCGCCAGCAGCCAAGAACACGGGCGGACTAGCGGGAGGGCTGGCACAGATACGCAGTATTTT.

Only one count was recorded for this clone. The chain's CDR3 is CASFATGSYNEQFF. CDR3 DNA: TGTGCCAGCTTTGCGACGGGCTCCTACAATGAGCAGTTCTTC. The rearrangement joins TRBV6-5 to TRBJ2-1; no firm D call. This CDR3 region has 14 residues. V dropped 8 bases and J dropped 0 bases, with 11 bases sitting between them. Germline V lookup: CDR1 MNHEY, CDR2 SVGAGI.

The chain carries TRBV13 and TRBJ2-2; D ambiguous. The CDR3 is 17 residues long. V lost 3 bases and J lost 8, with 22 bases in between. Germline V gene data show CDR1 as PRHDT and CDR2 as FYEKMQ (reference sequence). Here the CDR3 DNA reads TGTGCCAGCAGCTTCCCCAGTTCCCCGGTAGCCGGGGGGGAGCTGTTTTTT. Translating it yields CASSFPSSPVAGGELFF.

The chain joins TRBV11-3 to TRBJ2-7, with unresolved D. Per the germline V gene, CDR1 is SGHNT and CDR2 is YENEEA. The CDR3 length is 16 residues. V was clipped by 1 base and J by 2 bases, with 15 bases between them. The CDR3 is CASSLGAARFPYEQYF. The DNA for the CDR3 is TGTGCCAGCAGCTTAGGCGCGGCTAGGTTCCCCTACGAGCAGTACTTC.

This chain links TRBV29-1 with TRBJ2-1; 7 nucleotides line up with TRBD1. Trimming cost V 6 bases and J 0 bases; bases outside gene matches: 11. CDR3 length: 16 amino acids. Germline V gene lookup returns CDR1 SQVTM and CDR2 ANQGSEA. The CDR3 DNA reads TGCAGCGTCGGGCACAGGGGTCGAAGCTCCTACAATGAGCAGTTCTTC. Amino acids: CSVGHRGRSSYNEQFF.

The V and J genes are TRBV6-5 and TRBJ1-1; D is perhaps TRBD1 (5 bases). Trimming left V 4 bases short and J 1 base short, with 10 bases between. Germline V CDR1 and CDR2: MNHEY, SVGAGI. CDR3 length: 14 amino acids. CDR3 residues: CASSWTGGNTEAFF. The CDR3, as DNA: TGTGCCAGCAGTTGGACGGGGGGGAACACTGAAGCTTTCTTT.

The chain recombines TRBV2 with TRBJ2-5, with 7 bases that match TRBD2. The V segment lost 1 base and the J segment 2 bases; nucleotides outside the gene matches: 7. The germline gives CDR1 SNHLY, CDR2 FYNNEI. This CDR3 region has 16 residues. The CDR3: CASSEGVTSWQETQYF. CDR3 DNA sequence: TGTGCCAGCAGTGAAGGGGTGACTAGCTGGCAAGAGACCCAGTACTTC.

The chain employs TRBV28 and TRBJ2-2; D is tentatively TRBD1 or TRBD2 (5 bases each). Germline CDR1 MDHEN, CDR2 SYDVKM. CDR3 size: 12 residues. The germline V and J ends were trimmed by 6 bases and 7 bases, with 9 bases remaining between them. The CDR3 region has the DNA TGTGCCAGCAGCTCAGGGAGCGGGGAGCTGTTTTTT. Translating gives CASSSGSGELFF.

Details on this clone: The same CDR3 also results from other DNA sequences found in this sample. The chain employs TRBV4-3 and TRBJ1-1; no definite D call. This CDR3 is 13 amino acids long. V lost 0 bases and J lost 5, with 7 bases in between. Germline CDR1 reads LGHNA; CDR2 reads YSLEER. The CDR3 here is CASSQDRGTEAFF. The CDR3 bases are TGCGCCAGCAGCCAAGATCGGGGAACTGAAGCTTTCTTT.

The genes are TRBV7-8 and TRBJ2-1; possibly TRBD2 for D (5 bases). Looked up from germline, CDR1 is SGHVS and CDR2 is FQNEAQ. The V gene lost 7 bases and the J gene lost 1 base, with 14 bases spanning the gap. The CDR3 sequence is 15 residues long. DNA of the CDR3: TGTGCCAGCACCAGAGAGGGTGGGTCCTACAATGAGCAGTTCTTC. Its translation: CASTREGGSYNEQFF.

V is TRBV6-6 and J is TRBJ1-5; tentatively, D is TRBD1 (5 bases). CDR1 is MNHNY, CDR2 SVGAGI, per germline (reference sequence). V dropped 2 bases and J dropped 7 bases, with 12 bases sitting between them. The CDR3 runs to 14 residues. CDR3 in DNA: TGTGCCAGCAGTTACAGTTCAAGGGGACAGCCCCAGCATTTT. Translation gives CASSYSSRGQPQHF.

The V call is TRBV6-1, the J call TRBJ1-6; D unresolved. Trimming pared 2 bases from V and 9 bases from J, leaving 5 bases between. CDR3 size: 12 residues. Germline CDR1 MNHNS, CDR2 SASEGT. The CDR3 loop reads CASSELGSPLHF. For the CDR3, the DNA is TGTGCCAGCAGTGAACTCGGTTCACCCCTCCACTTT.

This clone was seen once. This chain joins TRBV27 and TRBJ1-1, with a weak D call TRBD1 (6 bases). In germline, CDR1 is MNHEY, CDR2 SMNVEV (reference sequence). CDR3 length: 14 amino acids. The V and J ends lost 4 bases and 1 base respectively, with 10 bases between them. CDR3 DNA: TGTGCCAGCAGTTGGGGACATCCGAACACTGAAGCTTTCTTT. This encodes CASSWGHPNTEAFF.

V and J are TRBV10-2 and TRBJ2-5; 8 bases map to TRBD2. Germline V CDR1 and CDR2: WSHSY, SAAADI. This CDR3 region has 13 residues. V lost 6 bases, J lost 5 bases, and 5 bases stayed unmatched. DNA for the CDR3: TGCGCCAGCAGGACGGGGGGGCTCGAGACCCAGTACTTC. It yields the protein CASRTGGLETQYF.

This clone was observed once. V usage is TRBV25-1 and J usage is TRBJ2-6; unclear D gene. V lost 1 base to trimming and J lost 0 bases, with 7 bases between them. The germline V gene has CDR1 MGHDK and CDR2 SYGVNS. The CDR3 runs to 16 residues. The CDR3 sequence is CASSEWQISGANVLTF. For the CDR3, the DNA is TGTGCCAGCAGTGAATGGCAGATCTCTGGGGCCAACGTCCTGACTTTC.

This clone was recorded once. CDR3 amino acids: CASSELHGAGMNTEAFF. CDR3 coding DNA: TGTGCCAGCAGTGAACTCCATGGCGCAGGGATGAACACTGAAGCTTTCTTT. V is TRBV25-1 and J is TRBJ1-1, with D possibly matching TRBD1 (5 bases). V was cut by 2 bases and J by 0 bases, with 16 bases left in between. The CDR3 contains 17 residues. CDR1 is MGHDK and CDR2 is SYGVNS in the germline V gene.